The clone carrying this TCR beta chain has more than one count but fewer than ten. Authors' analysis steps: Reference gene primer amplification in the assay estimated nucleated cell counts. Sequenced by immunoSEQ multiplex PCR; TCRdb stores in-frame clones only, minus some. The DNA was the basis for D and trimming; V, J and clone size are from that table. Of tens of thousands of clones in the sample, less than 85% were seen once. This specimen belongs to a study of blood T cell repertoires in COVID-19. Across the whole study: Whether acute or convalescent, the COVID-19 samples came from the United States, Italy and Spain. PBMCs, B-cell-depleted T cells, or T cells were the source of the cDNA or gDNA that made up the material.

The germline V gene has CDR1 MGHDK and CDR2 SYGVNS. With 5 bases clipped from V and 9 bases from J, the junction kept 17 bases outside the gene matches. This CDR3 is 17 amino acids long. This chain connects TRBV25-1 to TRBJ2-1, with TRBD1 matching 9 bases. The TCR was taken from a human donor in a cohort sampled during active COVID-19. Specimen: peripheral blood. CDR3 loop: CASSKSGVNRGLSEQFF. In DNA, the CDR3 is TGTGCCAGCAGTAAGTCAGGTGTGAACAGGGGGCTTAGTGAGCAGTTCTTC.